This entry lists 4 T cell receptor beta chains sequenced from one sample in a study of PD-L1 blockade in urothelial cancer. Specified time point: pretreatment peripheral blood. TCRdb's table, derived via immunoSEQ multiplex PCR, lists solely in-frame clones and lacks some. The table lists 130,000 or so clones, around 84% of them singletons. This sample comprised PBMCs, obtained around atezolizumab (anti-PD-L1) treatment. These receptors were collected from a man aged 50-59 years with urothelial cancer.

The chain employs TRBV2 and TRBJ1-5; D unresolved. The germline V gene has CDR1 SNHLY and CDR2 FYNNEI. The ends were cut back, 6 bases at V and 6 bases at J, with 12 bases in the middle. This CDR3 has 13 residues. The CDR3 nucleotides are TGTGCCAGCAGCCGCACCACAAGTCAGCCCCAGCATTTT. Translation: CASSRTTSQPQHF.

The rearrangement uses TRBV6-4 and TRBJ2-1; no definite D call. Trimming took off 6 bases at V and 8 bases at J, with 20 bases between the two ends. CDR3 length equals 15 residues. CDR1 is MRHNA and CDR2 is SNTAGT in the germline V gene. The CDR3 DNA sequence: TGTGCCAGCAGCACCCAGAGAGCGCGGCTGGATGAGCAGTTCTTC. Residues: CASSTQRARLDEQFF.

Note on this clone: Other DNA variants within this sample encode the same CDR3. The chain recombines TRBV18 with TRBJ2-3; a weak D match, TRBD2 (5 bases). V was trimmed by 2 bases and J by 4 bases, leaving 22 bases between them. The CDR3 is made up of 18 amino acids. Germline V gene data show CDR1 as KGHSH and CDR2 as LQKENI. The chain's CDR3 is CASSPIMTSGNGADTQYF. DNA of the CDR3: TGTGCCAGCTCACCAATTATGACCAGCGGAAACGGGGCAGATACGCAGTATTTT.

V gene TRBV27 combines with J gene TRBJ2-7, with 11 positions matching TRBD2. Germline trimming cut 3 bases from V and 8 bases from J; bases unmatched to any gene: 9. The germline V gene encodes CDR1 MNHEY and CDR2 SMNVEV (reference sequence). The CDR3 is 15 residues long. CDR3 nucleotide sequence: TGTGCCAGCAGTTTTGAAACTAGCGGGAGAGGGCAGCAGTACTTC. The encoded protein is CASSFETSGRGQQYF.